These 20 T cell receptor beta chains share one sample of origin, sequenced in a study of blood T cell repertoires in COVID-19. Here immunoSEQ multiplex PCR was the method, and the copy in TCRdb shows in-frame clones only, minus some. Among 100,000 to 150,000 clones listed, 86% were seen once. The sample was peripheral blood. All receptors derive from a man aged 35-49 years with acute or convalescent COVID-19.

This chain uses TRBV6-1 with TRBJ2-1; 7 nucleotides agree with TRBD2. Germline lookup yields CDR1 MNHNS and CDR2 SASEGT. Trimming removed 0 bases from V and 7 bases from J; junction bases left unmatched: 3. The CDR3 contains 14 residues. For the CDR3, the DNA is TGTGCCAGCAGTGAAGCCGGGGGGTCGAATGAGCAGTTCTTC. This translates into CASSEAGGSNEQFF.

The J gene is TRBJ2-7, the V gene TRBV5-5, with D possibly matching TRBD2 (5 bases). V dropped 0 bases and J dropped 1 base, with 5 bases sitting between them. This CDR3 spans 13 amino acids. Germline CDR1 and CDR2: SGHKS and YYEKEE (reference sequence). CDR3 DNA: TGTGCCAGCAGCTTGGCGGGGTCCTACGAGCAGTACTTC. The encoded protein is CASSLAGSYEQYF.

The chain is built from TRBV3-1 (or the pseudogene TRBV3-2) and TRBJ2-7; no reliable D call. Trimming pared 0 bases from V and 0 bases from J, leaving 6 bases between. CDR3 length: 14 residues. Germline CDR1 and CDR2: LGHDT and YNNKEL (reference sequence). CDR3 sequence reads: CASSQEQASYEQYF. For the CDR3, the DNA is TGTGCCAGCAGCCAAGAGCAGGCCTCCTACGAGCAGTACTTC.

V is TRBV5-1 and J is TRBJ2-7; D gene ambiguous. Trimming removed 0 bases at V and 6 bases at J, with 19 bases between. Germline values: CDR1 SGHRS, CDR2 YFSETQ. The CDR3 is made up of 16 amino acids. CDR3 in amino acids: CASSLGVTSTSGEQYF. The CDR3 nucleotides read TGCGCCAGCAGCTTGGGAGTAACCTCCACCTCCGGCGAGCAGTACTTC.

The rearrangement joins TRBV30 to TRBJ1-3, with 7 bases identical to TRBD1. The CDR3 consists of 16 residues. Germline V CDR1 and CDR2: GTSNPN, SVGIG (reference sequence). Trimming cost V 2 bases and J 0 bases; bases outside gene matches: 7. CDR3 DNA: TGTGCCTGGAGTCAGGACAGGCCGAGCTCTGGAAACACCATATATTTT. As protein: CAWSQDRPSSGNTIYF.

V is TRBV29-1 and J is TRBJ2-7; D remains unclear. V gave up 4 bases and J gave up 2 bases, with 9 bases separating them. CDR1 and CDR2 (germline): SQVTM, ANQGSEA. The CDR3 totals 12 residues. The CDR3 DNA is TGCAGCGTTGGAGACCAGACCTACGAGCAGTACTTC. Protein: CSVGDQTYEQYF.

This chain uses TRBV30 with TRBJ2-2, with TRBD2 identical over 10 bases. Germline V gene data show CDR1 as GTSNPN and CDR2 as SVGIG (reference sequence). V was pared by 5 bases and J by 6 bases, with 15 bases of the junction left unmatched. The CDR3 length is 17 residues. The CDR3: CAWVRLGLAGVSGELFF. The CDR3 bases are TGTGCCTGGGTTCGGTTGGGGCTAGCGGGAGTTTCCGGGGAGCTGTTTTTT. Full variable domain (missing parts from reference TRBV30 and TRBJ2-2): SQTIHQWPATLVQPVGSPLSLECTVEGTSNPNLYWYRQAAGRGLQLLFYSVGIGQISSEVPQNLSASRPQDRQFILSSKKLLLSDSGFYLCAWVRLGLAGVSGELFFGEGSRLTVL.

The chain carries TRBV30 and TRBJ2-7; 10 bases are a match to TRBD2. Trimming took 3 bases from V and 4 from J; bases not matched to a gene: 9. This CDR3 has 15 amino acids. The germline gives CDR1 GTSNPN, CDR2 SVGIG (reference sequence). The CDR3 coding sequence is TGTGCCTGGAGCGCCCGCCCTAGCGGGAGTTACGAGCAGTACTTC. Its protein is CAWSARPSGSYEQYF.

This chain joins TRBV14 and TRBJ2-1; tentative D call: TRBD2 (6 bases). The CDR3 totals 17 residues. With 3 bases removed from V and 0 bases from J, the gap between germline ends came to 15 bases. Germline V lookup: CDR1 SGHDN, CDR2 FVKESK. The CDR3 sequence is CASSHRFGGSSYNEQFF. In DNA form, the CDR3 reads TGTGCCAGCAGCCACCGATTCGGGGGAAGCTCCTACAATGAGCAGTTCTTC.

This chain links TRBV7-2 with TRBJ1-1; 7 positions match TRBD1. The germline gives CDR1 SGHTA, CDR2 FQGNSA. This CDR3 is built from 14 residues. With V trimmed by 7 bases and J by 4 bases, 9 bases remained unmatched. The CDR3 protein is CASTPQGSGTEAFF. The DNA of the CDR3 is TGTGCCAGCACCCCACAGGGGAGCGGCACTGAAGCTTTCTTT.

V is TRBV6-2 or TRBV6-3 and J is TRBJ2-7; D remains ambiguous. CDR1 is MNHEY, CDR2 SVGEGT, per germline. V lost 2 bases to trimming and J lost 4 bases, with 12 bases between them. CDR3 length: 14 residues. The CDR3 region has the DNA TGTGCCAGCAGTTACCGACGTGGGCCTTACGAGCAGTACTTC. Translation: CASSYRRGPYEQYF.

The sample holds one count of this clone. The V and J genes are TRBV29-1 and TRBJ1-1; D not resolved. This CDR3 has 11 amino acids. Looked up from germline, CDR1 is SQVTM and CDR2 is ANQGSEA. The ends were cut back, 7 bases at V and 1 base at J, with 7 bases in the middle. The CDR3 sequence: CSATENTEAFF. For the CDR3, the DNA is TGCAGCGCTACAGAGAACACTGAAGCTTTCTTT.

This clone was recorded only once. V usage is TRBV5-1 and J usage is TRBJ1-3, with TRBD1 identical over 7 bases. The CDR3 consists of 16 residues. After removal of 4 bases from V and 2 bases from J, the junction contained 9 bases not matched to a gene. The germline V gene has CDR1 SGHRS and CDR2 YFSETQ. This CDR3 reads CASSPATGSAGNTIYF. The CDR3 bases are TGCGCCAGCAGCCCTGCGACAGGGTCTGCTGGAAACACCATATATTTT.

J is TRBJ1-3 and V is TRBV7-2; maybe TRBD1 (6 bases). Trimming removed 1 base from V and 4 bases from J, with 11 bases in between. The CDR3 contains 15 residues. Germline V gene sequence: CDR1 SGHTA, CDR2 FQGNSA. CDR3 in amino acids: CASSLGAGEGNTIYF. The DNA for the CDR3 is TGTGCCAGCAGCTTAGGGGCAGGGGAGGGAAACACCATATATTTT.

The chain recombines TRBV27 with TRBJ1-1, with TRBD1 matching over 8 bases. The V and J ends lost 6 bases and 3 bases, in that order; junction bases with no gene match: 6. The germline CDR1 and CDR2 sequences are MNHEY and SMNVEV (reference sequence). The CDR3 covers 14 residues. Here the CDR3 DNA reads TGTGCCAGCAGCCTTGGACAGGGCGACACTGAAGCTTTCTTT. It encodes CASSLGQGDTEAFF.

The chain uses TRBV4-2 and TRBJ1-1; 8 bases are shared with TRBD1. Germline V gives CDR1 LGHNA, CDR2 YNFKEQ. This CDR3 has 13 residues. Germline trimming cut 6 bases from V and 5 bases from J; bases unmatched to any gene: 5. The CDR3 here is CASRQTGATEAFF. Here the CDR3 DNA reads TGTGCCAGCAGACAGACAGGGGCAACTGAAGCTTTCTTT.

This chain joins TRBV29-1 and TRBJ2-5; 7 nucleotides match TRBD1. J was trimmed by 2 bases and V by 2 bases; bases with no gene match: 5. CDR1 SQVTM and CDR2 ANQGSEA come from the germline V gene. This CDR3 comprises 14 residues. DNA of the CDR3: TGCAGCGTTGAAAAATGGGACAGTCAAGAGACCCAGTACTTC. Residues: CSVEKWDSQETQYF.

V and J are TRBV10-3 and TRBJ1-6; 11 bases agree with TRBD1. The CDR3 length is 17 residues. In germline, CDR1 is ENHRY, CDR2 SYGVKD. V lost 3 bases and J lost 2; bases outside the gene matches: 3. For the CDR3, the DNA is TGTGCCATCAGTGAAGGGACAGGGGGTCCCTATAATTCACCCCTCCACTTT. Translation gives CAISEGTGGPYNSPLHF.

This sequence joins TRBV5-6 and TRBJ1-6; 9 bases are a match to TRBD1. This CDR3 has 15 amino acids. The V and J ends lost 0 bases and 7 bases, in that order; junction bases with no gene match: 2. Germline lookup yields CDR1 SGHDT and CDR2 YYEEEE. CDR3 nucleotides: TGTGCCAGCAGCTTGGGACAGGGGGGAAATTCACCCCTCCACTTT. This encodes CASSLGQGGNSPLHF.

The J gene is TRBJ1-4, the V gene TRBV4-1; no reliable D call. V gave up 1 base and J gave up 7 bases, with 13 bases separating them. From germline, CDR1 is MGHRA and CDR2 YSYEKL. The CDR3 runs to 15 residues. CDR3 sequence: CASSQVPGIIEKLFF. As DNA, the CDR3 is TGCGCCAGCAGCCAAGTTCCGGGGATCATTGAAAAACTGTTTTTT.